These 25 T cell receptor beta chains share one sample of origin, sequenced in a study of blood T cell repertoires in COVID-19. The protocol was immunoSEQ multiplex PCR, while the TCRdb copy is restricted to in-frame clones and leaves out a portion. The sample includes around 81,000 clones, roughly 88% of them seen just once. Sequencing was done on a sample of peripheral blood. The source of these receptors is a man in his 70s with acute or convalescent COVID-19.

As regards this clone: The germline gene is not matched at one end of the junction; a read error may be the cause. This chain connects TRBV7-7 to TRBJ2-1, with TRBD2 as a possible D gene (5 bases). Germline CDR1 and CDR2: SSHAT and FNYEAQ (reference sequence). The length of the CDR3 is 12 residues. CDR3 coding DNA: TGTGCTAGCAGCTTAGAACGGGGTGAGCAGTTCTTC. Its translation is CASSLERGEQFF.

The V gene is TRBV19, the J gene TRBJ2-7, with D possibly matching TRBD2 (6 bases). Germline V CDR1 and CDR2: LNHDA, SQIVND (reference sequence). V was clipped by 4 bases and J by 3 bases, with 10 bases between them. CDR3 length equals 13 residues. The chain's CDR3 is CASSTGVGYEQYF. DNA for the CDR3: TGTGCCAGTAGTACGGGGGTCGGCTACGAGCAGTACTTC.

The CDR3 region has the DNA TGTGCCAGCAGCGGACAAAGCAATCAGCCCCAGCATTTT. This translates into CASSGQSNQPQHF. This chain connects TRBV2 to TRBJ1-5; D might be TRBD1 (5 bases). Trimming left V 6 bases short and J 1 base short, with 7 bases between. The CDR3 covers 13 residues. CDR1 and CDR2 (germline): SNHLY, FYNNEI.

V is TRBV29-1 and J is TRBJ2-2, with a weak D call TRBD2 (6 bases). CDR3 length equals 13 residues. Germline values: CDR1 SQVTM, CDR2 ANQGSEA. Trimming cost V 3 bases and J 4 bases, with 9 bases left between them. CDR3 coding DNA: TGCAGCGTTGATCGGGGGATCACCGGGGAGCTGTTTTTT. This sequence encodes CSVDRGITGELFF.

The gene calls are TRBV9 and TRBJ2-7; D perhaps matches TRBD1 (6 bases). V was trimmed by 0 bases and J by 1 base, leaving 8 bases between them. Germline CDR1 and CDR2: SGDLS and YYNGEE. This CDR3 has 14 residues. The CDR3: CASSVDQGSYEQYF. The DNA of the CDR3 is TGTGCCAGCAGCGTAGATCAGGGGTCCTACGAGCAGTACTTC.

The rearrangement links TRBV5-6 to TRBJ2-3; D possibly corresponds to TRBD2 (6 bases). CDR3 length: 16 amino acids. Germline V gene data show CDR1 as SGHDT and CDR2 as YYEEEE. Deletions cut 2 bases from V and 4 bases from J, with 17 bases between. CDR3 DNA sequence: TGTGCCAGCAGCTTCGCGGGGTCAAGCAGGGCAGATACGCAGTATTTT. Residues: CASSFAGSSRADTQYF.

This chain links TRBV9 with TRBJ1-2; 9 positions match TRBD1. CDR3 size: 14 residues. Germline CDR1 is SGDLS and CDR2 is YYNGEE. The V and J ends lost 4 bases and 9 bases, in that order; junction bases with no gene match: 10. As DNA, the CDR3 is TGTGCCAGCAGCCGGCCCGGGACAGGGTCTAGCTACACCTTC. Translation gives CASSRPGTGSSYTF.

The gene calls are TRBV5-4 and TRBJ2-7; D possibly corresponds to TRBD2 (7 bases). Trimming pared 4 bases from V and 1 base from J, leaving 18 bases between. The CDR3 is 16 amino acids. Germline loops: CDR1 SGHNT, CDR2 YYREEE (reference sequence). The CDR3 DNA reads TGTGCCAGCAGCCCCCGGGGCGGGGGCCTATCCTACGAGCAGTACTTC. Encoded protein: CASSPRGGGLSYEQYF.

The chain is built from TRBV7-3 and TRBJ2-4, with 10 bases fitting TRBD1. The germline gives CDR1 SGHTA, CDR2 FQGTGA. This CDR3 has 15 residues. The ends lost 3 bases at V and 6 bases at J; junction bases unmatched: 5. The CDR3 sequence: CASSFDGQGGNIQYF. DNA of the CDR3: TGTGCCAGCAGCTTCGATGGACAGGGGGGAAACATTCAGTACTTC.

The CDR3 loop is CASSLGSGGLQETQYF. The CDR3 coding sequence is TGTGCCAGCAGCTTAGGCAGCGGGGGCCTCCAAGAGACCCAGTACTTC. V gene TRBV7-6 combines with J gene TRBJ2-5, with 8 bases matching TRBD2. Germline V gives CDR1 SGHVS, CDR2 FNYEAQ. Trimming removed 1 base from V and 1 base from J; junction bases left unmatched: 5. The CDR3 contains 16 residues. Full variable domain (outside the CDR3, taken from reference TRBV7-6 and TRBJ2-5): GAGVSQSPRYKVTKRGQDVALRCDPISGHVSLYWYRQALGQGPEFLTYFNYEAQQDKSGLPNDRFSAERPEGSISTLTIQRTEQRDSAMYRCASSLGSGGLQETQYFGPGTRLLVL.

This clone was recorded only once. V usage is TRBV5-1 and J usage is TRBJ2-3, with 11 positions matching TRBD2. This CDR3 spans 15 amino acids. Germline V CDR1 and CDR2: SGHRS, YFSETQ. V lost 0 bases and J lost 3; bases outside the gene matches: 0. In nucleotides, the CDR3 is TGCGCCAGCAGCTTGGTAGCGGGGGGGACAGATACGCAGTATTTT. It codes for CASSLVAGGTDTQYF.

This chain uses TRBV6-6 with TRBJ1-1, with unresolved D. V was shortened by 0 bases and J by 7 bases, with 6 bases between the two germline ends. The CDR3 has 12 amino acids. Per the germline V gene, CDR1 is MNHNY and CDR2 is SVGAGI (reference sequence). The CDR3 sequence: CASSYSGYEAFF. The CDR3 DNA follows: TGTGCCAGCAGTTACTCCGGGTATGAAGCTTTCTTT.

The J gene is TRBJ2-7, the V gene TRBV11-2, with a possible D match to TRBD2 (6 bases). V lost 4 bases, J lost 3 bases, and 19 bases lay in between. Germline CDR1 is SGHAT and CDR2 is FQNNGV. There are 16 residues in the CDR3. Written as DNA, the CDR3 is TGTGCCAGCAGCTATGACGGGACTCTGGAACACTACGAGCAGTACTTC. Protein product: CASSYDGTLEHYEQYF.

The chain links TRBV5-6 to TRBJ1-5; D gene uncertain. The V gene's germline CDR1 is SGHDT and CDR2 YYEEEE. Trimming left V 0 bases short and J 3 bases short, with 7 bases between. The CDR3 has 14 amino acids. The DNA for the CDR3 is TGTGCCAGCAGCTTGGCAGGAATCAATCAGCCCCAGCATTTT. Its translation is CASSLAGINQPQHF.

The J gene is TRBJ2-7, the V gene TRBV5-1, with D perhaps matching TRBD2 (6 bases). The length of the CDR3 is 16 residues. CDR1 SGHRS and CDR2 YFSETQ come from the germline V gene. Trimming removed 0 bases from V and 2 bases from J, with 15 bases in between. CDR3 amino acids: CASSLVVSGDPYEQYF. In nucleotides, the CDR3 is TGCGCCAGCAGCTTGGTTGTTTCGGGGGACCCCTACGAGCAGTACTTC.

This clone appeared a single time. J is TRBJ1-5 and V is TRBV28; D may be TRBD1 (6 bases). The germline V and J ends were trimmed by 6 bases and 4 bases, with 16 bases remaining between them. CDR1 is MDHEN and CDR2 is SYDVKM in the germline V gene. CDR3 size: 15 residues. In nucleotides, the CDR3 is TGTGCCAGCAGCATCTGGACAGTTGAAAATCAGCCCCAGCATTTT. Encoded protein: CASSIWTVENQPQHF.

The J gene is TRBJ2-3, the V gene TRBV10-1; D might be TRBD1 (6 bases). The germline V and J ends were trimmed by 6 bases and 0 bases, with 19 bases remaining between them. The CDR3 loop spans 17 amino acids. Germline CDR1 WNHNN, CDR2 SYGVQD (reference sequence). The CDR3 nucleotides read TGCGCCAGCAGCACTCGCAGGGGAGCAGCTAGCACAGATACGCAGTATTTT. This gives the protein CASSTRRGAASTDTQYF.

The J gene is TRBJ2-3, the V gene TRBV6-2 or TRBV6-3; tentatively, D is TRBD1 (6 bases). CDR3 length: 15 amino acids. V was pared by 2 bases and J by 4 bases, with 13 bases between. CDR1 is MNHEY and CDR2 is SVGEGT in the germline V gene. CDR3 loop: CASSYTGISADTQYF. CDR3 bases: TGTGCCAGCAGTTACACAGGGATTAGCGCAGATACGCAGTATTTT.

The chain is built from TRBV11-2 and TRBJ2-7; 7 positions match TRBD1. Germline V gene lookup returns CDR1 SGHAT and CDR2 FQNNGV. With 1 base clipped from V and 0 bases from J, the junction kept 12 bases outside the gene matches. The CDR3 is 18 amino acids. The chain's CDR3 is CASSLGQGGWVGSYEQYF. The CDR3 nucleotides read TGTGCCAGCAGCTTAGGACAGGGTGGCTGGGTAGGCTCCTACGAGCAGTACTTC.

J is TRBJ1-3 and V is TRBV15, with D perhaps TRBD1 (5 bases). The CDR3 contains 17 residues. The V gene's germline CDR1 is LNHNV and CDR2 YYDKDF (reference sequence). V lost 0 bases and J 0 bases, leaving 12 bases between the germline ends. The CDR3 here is CATSRDGAGLSGNTIYF. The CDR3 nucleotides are TGTGCCACCAGCAGAGATGGCGCAGGGCTCTCTGGAAACACCATATATTTT.

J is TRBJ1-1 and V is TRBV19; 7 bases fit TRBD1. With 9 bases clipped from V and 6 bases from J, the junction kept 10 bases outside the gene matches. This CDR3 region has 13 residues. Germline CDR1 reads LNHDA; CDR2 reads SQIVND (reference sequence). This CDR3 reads CASTLQGSPEAFF. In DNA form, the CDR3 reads TGTGCCAGCACTCTACAGGGGAGCCCTGAAGCTTTCTTT.

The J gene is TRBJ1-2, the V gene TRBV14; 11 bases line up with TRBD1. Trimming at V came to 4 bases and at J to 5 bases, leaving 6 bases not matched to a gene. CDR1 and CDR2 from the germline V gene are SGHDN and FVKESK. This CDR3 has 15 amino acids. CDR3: CASSPWTGGVYGYTF. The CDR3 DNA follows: TGTGCCAGCAGCCCGTGGACAGGGGGCGTATATGGCTACACCTTC.

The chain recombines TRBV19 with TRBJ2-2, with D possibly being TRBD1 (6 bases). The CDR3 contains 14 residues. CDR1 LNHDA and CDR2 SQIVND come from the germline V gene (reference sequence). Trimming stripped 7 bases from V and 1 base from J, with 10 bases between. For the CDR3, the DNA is TGTGCCAGTACCCCGGGACAGAACACCGGGGAGCTGTTTTTT. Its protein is CASTPGQNTGELFF. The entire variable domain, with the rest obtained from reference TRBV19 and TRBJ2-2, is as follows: DGGITQSPKYLFRKEGQNVTLSCEQNLNHDAMYWYRQDPGQGLRLIYYSQIVNDFQKGDIAEGYSVSREKKESFPLTVTSAQKNPTAFYLCASTPGQNTGELFFGEGSRLTVL.

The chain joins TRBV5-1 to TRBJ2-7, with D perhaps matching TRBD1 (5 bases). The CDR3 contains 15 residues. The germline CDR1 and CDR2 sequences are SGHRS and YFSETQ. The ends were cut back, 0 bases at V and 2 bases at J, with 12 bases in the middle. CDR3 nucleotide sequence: TGCGCCAGCAGCTTGGTAGGGGTTAATCCCTACGAGCAGTACTTC. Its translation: CASSLVGVNPYEQYF.

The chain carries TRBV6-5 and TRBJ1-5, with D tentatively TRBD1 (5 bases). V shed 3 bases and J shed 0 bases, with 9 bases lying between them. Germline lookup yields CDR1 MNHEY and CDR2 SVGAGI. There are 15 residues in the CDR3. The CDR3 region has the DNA TGTGCCAGCAGTTATCACAGGAATAGCAATCAGCCCCAGCATTTT. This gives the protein CASSYHRNSNQPQHF.